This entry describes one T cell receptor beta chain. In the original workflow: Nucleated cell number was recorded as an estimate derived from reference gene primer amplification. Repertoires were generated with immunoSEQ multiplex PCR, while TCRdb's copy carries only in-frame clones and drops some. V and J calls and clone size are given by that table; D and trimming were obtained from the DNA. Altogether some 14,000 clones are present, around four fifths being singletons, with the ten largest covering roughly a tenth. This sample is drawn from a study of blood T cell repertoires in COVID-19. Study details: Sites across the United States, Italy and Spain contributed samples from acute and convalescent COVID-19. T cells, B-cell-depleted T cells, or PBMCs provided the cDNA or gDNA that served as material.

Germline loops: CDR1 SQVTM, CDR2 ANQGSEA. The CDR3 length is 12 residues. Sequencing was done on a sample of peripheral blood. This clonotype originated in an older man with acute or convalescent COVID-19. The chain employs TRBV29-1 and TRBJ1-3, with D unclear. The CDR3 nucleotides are TGCAGTGCTAAGATCTCTGGAAACACCATATATTTT. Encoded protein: CSAKISGNTIYF.